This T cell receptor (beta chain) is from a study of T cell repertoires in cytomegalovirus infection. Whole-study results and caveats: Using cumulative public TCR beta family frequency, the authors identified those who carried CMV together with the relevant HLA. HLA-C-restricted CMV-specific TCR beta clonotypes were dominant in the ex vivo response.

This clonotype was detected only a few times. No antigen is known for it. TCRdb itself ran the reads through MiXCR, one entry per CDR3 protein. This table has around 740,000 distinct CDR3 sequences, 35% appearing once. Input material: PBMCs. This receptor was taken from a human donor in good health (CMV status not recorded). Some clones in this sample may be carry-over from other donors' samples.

The DNA of the CDR3 is TGTGCCAGTAGAGCCGGGTACCCAGCCGGTGTGAACACTGAAGCTTTCTTT. It is translated as CASRAGYPAGVNTEAFF. The genes are TRBV19 and TRBJ1-1, with D unclear. This CDR3 spans 17 amino acids. From germline, CDR1 is LNHDA and CDR2 SQIVND (reference sequence). V was clipped by 6 bases and J by 0 bases, with 20 bases between them.